One and the same sample provided the 9 T cell receptor beta chains below, sequenced in a study of early T cells in non-severe SARS-CoV-2 infection. TCRdb independently ran MiXCR on the 5' RACE reads; one entry per CDR3 protein. This table has about 52,000 distinct CDR3 sequences, 11% appearing once. Sequenced material: whole blood. The origin of the receptors is an adult who was a healthcare worker with PCR-confirmed SARS-CoV-2 infection or an uninfected control (not recorded which).

In this sample, this clonotype turned up a few times. The chain has TRBV2 and TRBJ2-3, with 7 nucleotides matching TRBD1. The CDR3 totals 14 residues. In germline, CDR1 is SNHLY, CDR2 FYNNEI. V shed 4 bases and J 1 base; nucleotides not matched to a gene: 2. The CDR3 spells CASSGQGRTDTQYF. The CDR3 DNA reads TGTGCCAGCAGTGGACAGGGACGCACAGATACGCAGTATTTT.

This clonotype was seen many times. This chain joins TRBV24-1 and TRBJ2-3; 11 bases fit TRBD2. CDR1 is KGHDR, CDR2 SFDVKD, per germline. V lost 5 bases and J lost 4; bases outside the gene matches: 7. The CDR3 covers 16 residues. The CDR3 here is CATSGSLAGAADTQYF. The CDR3 DNA is TGTGCCACCAGTGGTTCACTAGCGGGAGCCGCAGATACGCAGTATTTT.

This clonotype has a count of ten or more. The chain uses TRBV7-2 and TRBJ1-5; D is unclear. In germline, CDR1 is SGHTA, CDR2 FQGNSA. Between the trimmed V and J ends, which lost 5 bases and 0 bases, there was a span of 11 bases. This CDR3 region has 15 residues. CDR3 amino acids: CASSPETYSNQPQHF. DNA of the CDR3: TGTGCCAGCAGCCCTGAGACCTATAGCAATCAGCCCCAGCATTTT.

This clonotype was picked up many times. The chain uses TRBV18 and TRBJ2-1, with D maybe TRBD2 (7 bases). CDR3 size: 15 residues. The germline gives CDR1 KGHSH, CDR2 LQKENI. V was shortened by 6 bases and J by 0 bases, with 12 bases between the two germline ends. In DNA form, the CDR3 reads TGTGCCAGCTCCCAGGGAGGGGGCTCCTACAATGAGCAGTTCTTC. It is translated as CASSQGGGSYNEQFF.

This clonotype showed up many times. CDR3 bases: TGCGCCAGCAGCTTGGGGACTAGGACCGATGAGCAGTTCTTC. Amino acid sequence: CASSLGTRTDEQFF. The rearrangement joins TRBV5-1 to TRBJ2-1; 7 positions agree with TRBD2. Germline loops: CDR1 SGHRS, CDR2 YFSETQ. V trimming: 0 bases; J trimming: 8 bases; junction bases outside the gene matches: 5. CDR3 length: 14 residues.

This clonotype has a count of ten or more. This chain joins TRBV7-9 and TRBJ2-7; tentatively, D is TRBD1 (5 bases). This CDR3 is 14 amino acids long. Trimming stripped 5 bases from V and 7 bases from J, with 18 bases between. CDR1 and CDR2 from the germline V gene are SEHNR and FQNEAQ (reference sequence). CDR3 DNA: TGTGCCAGCAGCCGAAACGACAGCCCCTGGGAGCAGTACTTC. Its protein is CASSRNDSPWEQYF.

The chain employs TRBV30 and TRBJ1-1, with no clear D. The CDR3 totals 13 residues. Trimming removed 3 bases from V and 4 bases from J, with 12 bases in between. Germline V gives CDR1 GTSNPN, CDR2 SVGIG (reference sequence). The CDR3 nucleotides are TGTGCCTGGAGCTCCAGGACTTTCACTGAAGCTTTCTTT. Protein product: CAWSSRTFTEAFF.

The table lists this clonotype with many counts. V and J are TRBV5-1 and TRBJ2-2, with D possibly TRBD1 on 6 matching bases. In germline, CDR1 is SGHRS, CDR2 YFSETQ. Trimming took off 4 bases at V and 6 bases at J, with 25 bases between the two ends. The CDR3 extends over 18 amino acids. The CDR3 region has the DNA TGCGCCAGCAGCCAGGATAGCAGGGGAAAGTCTCGGTCCGGGGAGCTGTTTTTT. This gives the protein CASSQDSRGKSRSGELFF.

This clonotype showed up just a few times. J is TRBJ1-4 and V is TRBV20-1; tentatively, D is TRBD1 (5 bases). There are 14 residues in the CDR3. The V gene lost 0 bases and the J gene lost 6 bases, with 11 bases spanning the gap. Germline CDR1 reads DFQATT; CDR2 reads SNEGSKA (reference sequence). The CDR3 DNA is TGCAGTGCTAGAGATATGGGGGTTGATGAAAAACTGTTTTTT. Encoded protein: CSARDMGVDEKLFF.